Presented here are 29 T cell receptor beta chains from one specimen sequenced in a study of blood T cells in healthy people across ages (dated by TCRdb to about 2015). Libraries were prepared through 5' RACE. Sequencer: Illumina HiSeq 2500. The second PCR ran for about 7 to 11 cycles and used a J-beta primer mix along with a sample-barcoded 5' primer. The raw public data were reprocessed by TCRdb itself: fastp quality trimming at Q25, MiXCR clonotype calling, in-frame beta chains only. A single entry per CDR3 protein holds the most common genes and DNA from its merged rows. The sample table lists some 690,000 distinct CDR3 sequences, about 24% of them with a count of one. The ten largest clones represent 20% to 25% of the sample. Sequenced: blood. All receptors derive from a man in his 70s in good health.

This clonotype was detected a few times. The chain is built from TRBV20-1 and TRBJ1-6; 7 bases map to TRBD1. The germline V gene has CDR1 DFQATT and CDR2 SNEGSKA (reference sequence). The CDR3 length is 15 residues. V lost 0 bases to trimming and J lost 7 bases; unmatched junction nucleotides: 6. CDR3 nucleotides: TGCAGTGCTAGAGATTCCGGGACAGAAAATTCACCCCTCCACTTT. Translation: CSARDSGTENSPLHF.

V and J are TRBV20-1 and TRBJ2-3, with 9 positions matching TRBD1. Germline V gives CDR1 DFQATT, CDR2 SNEGSKA (reference sequence). The CDR3 is 15 residues long. V lost 6 bases to trimming and J lost 5 bases; unmatched junction nucleotides: 12. CDR3 in DNA: TGCAGTGCCACGCCCAGGACAGGGGTAGGAGATACGCAGTATTTT. Encoded protein: CSATPRTGVGDTQYF.

V usage is TRBV5-1 and J usage is TRBJ2-5; D uncertain. The CDR3 loop spans 15 amino acids. The germline CDR1 and CDR2 sequences are SGHRS and YFSETQ. Trimming removed 2 bases at V and 0 bases at J, with 11 bases between. CDR3 in DNA: TGCGCCAGCAGCTTTTCTCCCGGTAACCAAGAGACCCAGTACTTC. Its translation is CASSFSPGNQETQYF. Filled out from reference TRBV5-1 and TRBJ2-5, the complete variable domain reads KAGVTQTPRYLIKTRGQQVTLSCSPISGHRSVSWYQQTPGQGLQFLFEYFSETQRNKGNFPGRFSGRQFSNSRSEMNVSTLELGDSALYLCASSFSPGNQETQYFGPGTRLLVL.

The sample holds a few counts of this clonotype. The rearrangement uses TRBV20-1 and TRBJ2-3; TRBD1 or TRBD2 may be the D gene (6 bases each). Germline V lookup: CDR1 DFQATT, CDR2 SNEGSKA (reference sequence). Trimming left V 2 bases short and J 3 bases short, with 12 bases between. The CDR3 length is 14 residues. In DNA, the CDR3 is TGCAGTGCTAGAAAGGGGGGCGCAACAGATACGCAGTATTTT. This translates into CSARKGGATDTQYF.

The CDR3 sequence: CASSPTTGGYYGYTF. CDR3 in DNA: TGTGCCAGCAGTCCCACGACAGGGGGCTACTATGGCTACACCTTC. The chain has TRBV27 and TRBJ1-2; TRBD1 agrees at 10 bases. The CDR3 totals 15 residues. Germline lookup yields CDR1 MNHEY and CDR2 SMNVEV (reference sequence). V lost 5 bases to trimming and J lost 3 bases; unmatched junction nucleotides: 6.

Only a few counts were recorded for this clonotype. The chain combines TRBV10-1 with TRBJ2-1; D remains unclear. CDR3 length equals 14 residues. CDR1 is WNHNN, CDR2 SYGVQD, per germline (reference sequence). Between the trimmed V and J ends, which lost 6 bases and 4 bases, there was a span of 13 bases. Here the CDR3 reads CASRRSFPYNEQFF. CDR3 in DNA: TGCGCCAGCAGACGAAGTTTCCCTTACAATGAGCAGTTCTTC.

This clonotype was observed a few times. V is TRBV11-2 and J is TRBJ2-7, with a tentative D call TRBD2 (6 bases). This CDR3 contains 14 residues. Trimming shortened V by 2 bases and J by 2 bases, and 10 bases separated the two germline ends. Germline CDR1 and CDR2: SGHAT and FQNNGV. CDR3 in amino acids: CASSLQGLTYEQYF. The CDR3 region has the DNA TGTGCCAGCAGCTTACAGGGACTCACCTACGAGCAGTACTTC.

This chain connects TRBV29-1 to TRBJ2-5, with D possibly TRBD2 on 7 matching bases. The CDR3 extends over 16 amino acids. Trimming removed 7 bases from V and 0 bases from J, with 21 bases in between. Germline CDR1 reads SQVTM; CDR2 reads ANQGSEA. CDR3 DNA sequence: TGCAGCGCCGGGGGCAAACTAGCGAATTACCAAGAGACCCAGTACTTC. It encodes CSAGGKLANYQETQYF.

The rearrangement uses TRBV29-1 and TRBJ2-2; the D gene could be TRBD1 or TRBD2 (6 bases each). The ends were cut back, 3 bases at V and 4 bases at J, with 9 bases in the middle. The CDR3 has 13 amino acids. The germline V gene encodes CDR1 SQVTM and CDR2 ANQGSEA. The CDR3: CSVDKGGTGELFF. The DNA of the CDR3 is TGCAGCGTTGACAAGGGGGGCACCGGGGAGCTGTTTTTT.

This clonotype was counted ten times or more. This sequence joins TRBV12-3 or TRBV12-4 and TRBJ1-2; TRBD1 might be the D (5 bases). The CDR3 runs to 12 residues. V was pared by 5 bases and J by 4 bases, with 8 bases between. This chain's CDR3 is CASSGTSYGYTF. The CDR3 DNA sequence: TGTGCCAGCAGTGGGACTTCCTATGGCTACACCTTC.

V usage is TRBV7-9 and J usage is TRBJ1-2, with D maybe TRBD1 (5 bases). The CDR3 runs to 14 residues. Trimming removed 5 bases at V and 0 bases at J, with 10 bases between. Germline V gene data show CDR1 as SEHNR and CDR2 as FQNEAQ (reference sequence). CDR3 sequence reads: CASSHRPTNYGYTF. Here the CDR3 DNA reads TGTGCCAGCAGCCACAGGCCAACTAACTATGGCTACACCTTC.

This clonotype came up a few times. The chain uses TRBV2 and TRBJ2-4; D is possibly TRBD1 or TRBD2 (5 bases each). With 5 bases removed from V and 7 bases from J, the gap between germline ends came to 9 bases. Germline loops: CDR1 SNHLY, CDR2 FYNNEI. This CDR3 contains 12 residues. CDR3 DNA sequence: TGTGCCAGCAGTAGCGAGGGGAACATTCAGTACTTC. Translation gives CASSSEGNIQYF.

This clonotype was seen a few times. V gene TRBV7-2 combines with J gene TRBJ2-3, with 12 bases that match TRBD2. The CDR3 is 17 residues long. Trimming at V came to 5 bases and at J to 3 bases, leaving 9 bases not matched to a gene. Germline V gene sequence: CDR1 SGHTA, CDR2 FQGNSA. In DNA, the CDR3 is TGTGCCAGCAGCCCCCCGACTAGCGGGAGTGCGACAGATACGCAGTATTTT. Amino acids: CASSPPTSGSATDTQYF.

This clonotype turned up a few times. This chain links TRBV12-3 or TRBV12-4 with TRBJ1-2; no clear D gene. The V end lost 5 bases, the J end lost 3 bases, and 10 bases lay between the germline ends. CDR3 size: 13 residues. This CDR3 is CASSTTSHYGYTF. The CDR3 DNA reads TGTGCCAGCAGTACCACTAGCCACTATGGCTACACCTTC.

The V call is TRBV2, the J call TRBJ1-4; D is possibly TRBD1 (6 bases). The germline V and J ends were trimmed by 7 bases and 2 bases, with 14 bases remaining between them. The CDR3 is 15 amino acids. Germline V gives CDR1 SNHLY, CDR2 FYNNEI. The CDR3 DNA reads TGTGCCAGCATAGCCCTGCAGGGGACTAATGAAAAACTGTTTTTT. Translated, it gives CASIALQGTNEKLFF.

Only a few counts were recorded for this clonotype. The chain combines TRBV6-2 or TRBV6-3 with TRBJ2-7; 8 bases fit TRBD2. This CDR3 region has 13 residues. Germline V CDR1 and CDR2: MNHEY, SVGEGT. Trimming took 7 bases from V and 12 from J; bases not matched to a gene: 14. The CDR3 protein is CASTRASGFEAYF. The DNA for the CDR3 is TGTGCCAGCACACGGGCTAGCGGGTTTGAGGCGTACTTC.

This clonotype was seen a few times. The gene calls are TRBV19 and TRBJ1-4, with D tentatively TRBD1 (6 bases). The CDR3 covers 13 residues. Germline V CDR1 and CDR2: LNHDA, SQIVND (reference sequence). V was pared by 7 bases and J by 8 bases, with 14 bases between. The CDR3 nucleotides read TGTGCCAGTAATTCAGGGGCAGGGGAAAAACTGTTTTTT. Translation gives CASNSGAGEKLFF.

This clonotype has a single count. The V call is TRBV19, the J call TRBJ1-5; D might be TRBD1 (6 bases). This CDR3 contains 15 residues. V lost 8 bases, J lost 0 bases, and 14 bases lay in between. Per germline, CDR1 LNHDA and CDR2 SQIVND (reference sequence). The CDR3 sequence: CASSWTANSNQPQHF. The CDR3 nucleotides are TGTGCCAGTTCCTGGACAGCAAATAGCAATCAGCCCCAGCATTTT.

There are a few counts of this clonotype. The chain combines TRBV5-1 with TRBJ2-5; TRBD2 aligns across 11 bases. The DNA end is more similar to TRBJ2-1, so the J call may be wrong. Per germline, CDR1 SGHRS and CDR2 YFSETQ. This CDR3 is 15 amino acids long. The CDR3 protein is CASSLPLAGDNEQFF. The CDR3 DNA reads as TGCGCCAGCAGCTTGCCACTAGCGGGGGACAATGAGCAGTTCTTC.

The sample holds a few counts of this clonotype. The genes are TRBV20-1 and TRBJ2-6; possibly TRBD1 for D (6 bases). This CDR3 spans 14 amino acids. CDR1 DFQATT and CDR2 SNEGSKA come from the germline V gene (reference sequence). V lost 2 bases and J lost 2, with 7 bases in between. The CDR3 reads CSARRQAGANVLTF. The CDR3 DNA follows: TGCAGTGCTAGACGACAGGCTGGGGCCAACGTCCTGACTTTC.

This rearrangement joins TRBV3-1 to TRBJ2-7; D unresolved. V was shortened by 7 bases and J by 7 bases, with 14 bases between the two germline ends. CDR3 length equals 12 residues. Germline lookup yields CDR1 LGHDT and CDR2 YNNKEL (reference sequence). CDR3 coding DNA: TGTGCCAGCACCTCGAAGGGTTGGGAGCAGTACTTC. Translating gives CASTSKGWEQYF.

This clonotype was detected only a few times. The junction departs from germline at one end; a sequencing error may be responsible. The chain employs TRBV18 and TRBJ2-5, with TRBD2 matching over 9 bases. The CDR3 runs to 15 residues. CDR1 is KGHSH, CDR2 LQKENI, per germline. This CDR3 reads CASSAPGLAFETQYF. The CDR3 DNA follows: TGTGCCAGCTCAGCACCGGGACTAGCTTTCGAGACCCAGTACTTC.

This clonotype was observed a few times. The chain employs TRBV2 and TRBJ2-6; TRBD1 might be the D (5 bases). The V gene lost 6 bases and the J gene lost 3 bases, with 9 bases spanning the gap. Germline V gene data show CDR1 as SNHLY and CDR2 as FYNNEI. The length of the CDR3 is 14 residues. The CDR3 bases are TGTGCCAGCAGAATGGACATTGGGGCCAACGTCCTGACTTTC. This encodes CASRMDIGANVLTF.

V is TRBV20-1 and J is TRBJ1-4; D remains ambiguous. Looked up from germline, CDR1 is DFQATT and CDR2 is SNEGSKA (reference sequence). Trimming cost V 6 bases and J 8 bases, with 16 bases left between them. The CDR3 has 13 residues. The CDR3 DNA reads TGCAGTGCCCGGCATGGGATTCGGGAAAAACTGTTTTTT. The encoded protein is CSARHGIREKLFF.

V usage is TRBV5-1 and J usage is TRBJ2-3; TRBD2 matches 9 bases. This CDR3 region has 14 residues. V was clipped by 4 bases and J by 6 bases; unmatched bases: 6. Germline V lookup: CDR1 SGHRS, CDR2 YFSETQ. CDR3 DNA: TGCGCCAGCAGCGGCCGGACTAGCGTGGATACGCAGTATTTT. It yields the protein CASSGRTSVDTQYF.

V and J are TRBV10-3 and TRBJ1-4; D is uncertain. Per germline, CDR1 ENHRY and CDR2 SYGVKD. The ends were cut back, 2 bases at V and 2 bases at J, with 9 bases in the middle. The CDR3 covers 15 residues. In nucleotides, the CDR3 is TGTGCCATCAGTGAGCTATCCGGGACTAATGAAAAACTGTTTTTT. It encodes CAISELSGTNEKLFF.

At least ten counts were recorded for this clonotype. This chain connects TRBV20-1 to TRBJ2-1; D not resolved. The J call may be mistaken, given a closer DNA end match to TRBJ2-7. Germline CDR1 and CDR2: DFQATT and SNEGSKA (reference sequence). The CDR3 spans 12 residues. The CDR3 sequence: CSARDPFYEQYF. The CDR3 DNA reads TGCAGTGCTAGAGATCCCTTCTACGAGCAGTACTTC.

This clonotype was seen a few times. This chain links TRBV9 with TRBJ2-3, with 11 positions matching TRBD2. The V segment lost 3 bases and the J segment 3 bases; nucleotides outside the gene matches: 6. The CDR3 has 16 amino acids. Germline V CDR1 and CDR2: SGDLS, YYNGEE. CDR3 amino acids: CASSADSGRVTDTQYF. The DNA for the CDR3 is TGTGCCAGCAGCGCCGATAGCGGGAGGGTAACAGATACGCAGTATTTT.

This sequence joins TRBV12-3 or TRBV12-4 and TRBJ1-1; D is uncertain. The length of the CDR3 is 14 residues. Trimming cost V 7 bases and J 0 bases, with 12 bases left between them. CDR3 sequence: CASTFAALNTEAFF. CDR3 DNA sequence: TGTGCCAGCACCTTTGCGGCGTTGAACACTGAAGCTTTCTTT.